Listed here are 17 T cell receptor beta chains from one sample, sequenced in a study of CD8 T cells in ankylosing spondylitis. These TCRs are of unknown antigen specificity. TCRdb analysed the 5' RACE reads with MiXCR anew, one entry per CDR3 protein. The sample includes under 950,000 distinct CDR3 sequences, around 20% seen only once; the top ten take roughly a fifth. Findings and caveats of the study: Blood of patients with ankylosing spondylitis appeared to be characterized by a TCR beta motif of several highly homologous variants.

Sample: blood, either unsorted or a sorted T cell fraction (not recorded which). The receptors here all came from a male donor with ankylosing spondylitis.

The chain recombines TRBV5-1 with TRBJ2-1; TRBD2 agrees at 12 bases. The CDR3 totals 21 residues. Losses at the gene ends were 1 base for V and 0 bases for J; bases not matched to a gene: 14. CDR1 and CDR2 from the germline V gene are SGHRS and YFSETQ. CDR3 amino acids: CASSLQPLTSGGPSSYNEQFF. CDR3 coding DNA: TGCGCCAGCAGCTTGCAACCACTGACTAGCGGGGGACCCAGCTCCTACAATGAGCAGTTCTTC.

CDR3 coding DNA: TGTGCCTGGAGTGGCGACGAGCAGTACTTC. It specifies CAWSGDEQYF. This chain uses TRBV30 with TRBJ2-7; D remains unclear. V was cut by 1 base and J by 5 bases, with 3 bases left in between. The CDR3 length is 10 residues. Looked up from germline, CDR1 is GTSNPN and CDR2 is SVGIG (reference sequence).

This clonotype was counted only a few times. V usage is TRBV19 and J usage is TRBJ1-5, with D maybe TRBD1 (5 bases). CDR1 is LNHDA, CDR2 SQIVND, per germline (reference sequence). The CDR3 loop spans 14 amino acids. Trimming removed 10 bases from V and 6 bases from J, with 19 bases in between. In DNA, the CDR3 is TGTGCCACCCGGGACCGACACCTCTTTCAGCCCCAGCATTTT. It is translated as CATRDRHLFQPQHF.

This clonotype was seen a few times. This chain links TRBV3-1 with TRBJ1-2, with 7 bases fitting TRBD1. The CDR3 loop spans 12 amino acids. CDR1 LGHDT and CDR2 YNNKEL come from the germline V gene (reference sequence). The trim removed 4 bases at V and 8 bases at J, leaving 4 bases unmatched. The CDR3 bases are TGTGCCAGCAGCCCAAGGGGGCACGGCTACACCTTC. It yields the protein CASSPRGHGYTF.

This clonotype came up many times. This chain links TRBV5-6 with TRBJ1-5; D might be TRBD1 (6 bases). The CDR3 totals 15 residues. Trimming cost V 0 bases and J 3 bases, with 10 bases left between them. Germline-derived CDR1 and CDR2 are SGHDT and YYEEEE. CDR3 DNA: TGTGCCAGCAGCTTGGGGCAGGGGATCAATCAGCCCCAGCATTTT. Its protein product is CASSLGQGINQPQHF.

V usage is TRBV6-6 and J usage is TRBJ2-1, with no clear D. V shed 3 bases and J shed 5 bases, with 8 bases lying between them. Germline CDR1 reads MNHNY; CDR2 reads SVGAGI (reference sequence). The CDR3 spans 13 residues. CDR3 protein: CASSYPMNNEQFF. CDR3 DNA: TGTGCCAGCAGTTATCCCATGAACAATGAGCAGTTCTTC.

This clonotype was counted only a few times. This chain joins TRBV19 and TRBJ1-1; D uncertain. Trimming left V 5 bases short and J 0 bases short, with 19 bases between. The CDR3 runs 17 residues. From germline, CDR1 is LNHDA and CDR2 SQIVND (reference sequence). CDR3 sequence reads: CASSERRNIKMNTEAFF. CDR3 in DNA: TGTGCCAGTAGTGAGAGGCGGAATATAAAAATGAACACTGAAGCTTTCTTT.

This chain joins TRBV5-1 and TRBJ1-4, with D possibly TRBD1 on 6 matching bases. V was clipped by 3 bases and J by 5 bases, with 17 bases between them. Germline assignment: CDR1 SGHRS and CDR2 YFSETQ. This CDR3 contains 16 residues. The DNA for the CDR3 is TGCGCCAGCAGCTCGCCTCCGGGACACACGAATGAAAAACTGTTTTTT. This gives the protein CASSSPPGHTNEKLFF.

This sequence joins TRBV4-1 and TRBJ2-7, with 9 nucleotides matching TRBD1. The junction had 3 bases not matched to a gene; V was cut back by 1 base and J by 2 bases. This CDR3 region has 15 residues. In germline, CDR1 is MGHRA, CDR2 YSYEKL. The CDR3: CASSQGGTGTYEQYF. CDR3 nucleotide sequence: TGCGCCAGCAGCCAAGGGGGGACAGGGACCTACGAGCAGTACTTC.

The chain is built from TRBV29-1 and TRBJ1-1, with D possibly TRBD1 on 6 matching bases. Germline CDR1 reads SQVTM; CDR2 reads ANQGSEA. The length of the CDR3 is 13 residues. The germline V and J ends were trimmed by 5 bases and 1 base, with 11 bases remaining between them. CDR3 DNA: TGCAGCGTTTTGGGACATACGAACACTGAAGCTTTCTTT. Protein sequence: CSVLGHTNTEAFF.

The chain carries TRBV12-3 or TRBV12-4 and TRBJ1-2, with a possible D match to TRBD1 (6 bases). The CDR3 sequence is 16 residues long. V lost 6 bases, J lost 6 bases, and 23 bases lay in between. In DNA form, the CDR3 reads TGTGCCAGCAGCCGCAAAACTACAGGGACGGGCAATGGCTACACCTTC. It translates to CASSRKTTGTGNGYTF.

This rearrangement joins TRBV7-9 to TRBJ2-2; D gene uncertain. Per the germline V gene, CDR1 is SEHNR and CDR2 is FQNEAQ (reference sequence). This CDR3 has 17 residues. V was trimmed by 5 bases and J by 2 bases, leaving 18 bases between them. The CDR3 protein is CASSPSLDHPNTGELFF. In DNA, the CDR3 is TGTGCCAGCAGCCCCTCATTGGATCACCCCAACACCGGGGAGCTGTTTTTT.

This chain uses TRBV25-1 with TRBJ1-4, with a possible D match to TRBD1 (6 bases). The CDR3 covers 12 residues. Germline lookup yields CDR1 MGHDK and CDR2 SYGVNS. Trimming took off 6 bases at V and 15 bases at J, with 17 bases between the two ends. The chain's CDR3 is CASSPGGAGMFF. Here the CDR3 DNA reads TGTGCCAGCAGCCCCGGGGGGGCCGGGATGTTTTTT.

The V call is TRBV14, the J call TRBJ2-1; a possible D gene is TRBD1 (5 bases). Germline lookup yields CDR1 SGHDN and CDR2 FVKESK. The CDR3 contains 15 residues. With 0 bases removed from V and 4 bases from J, the gap between germline ends came to 10 bases. CDR3 residues: CASSQEGQFYNEQFF. The CDR3 DNA reads TGTGCCAGCAGCCAAGAGGGGCAGTTTTACAATGAGCAGTTCTTC.

The CDR3 DNA sequence: TGTGCCAGCAGGCCACCCCCGGGACTCAACTATGGCTACACCTTC. Its translation: CASRPPPGLNYGYTF. The genes are TRBV6-1 and TRBJ1-2; D is perhaps TRBD1 (5 bases). Trimming shortened V by 6 bases and J by 2 bases, and 16 bases separated the two germline ends. The CDR3 extends over 15 amino acids. CDR1 MNHNS and CDR2 SASEGT come from the germline V gene.

This clonotype was detected only a few times. The rearrangement joins TRBV12-3 or TRBV12-4 to TRBJ2-5, with 8 bases identical to TRBD2. The CDR3 loop spans 15 amino acids. J was trimmed by 1 base and V by 3 bases; bases with no gene match: 4. The CDR3 DNA sequence: TGTGCCAGCAGTTTCGGGGGGGGGGGCCAAGAGACCCAGTACTTC. Translation: CASSFGGGGQETQYF.

This rearrangement joins TRBV2 to TRBJ2-2; TRBD2 aligns across 7 bases. The CDR3 is 16 residues long. The junction had 10 bases not matched to a gene; V was cut back by 7 bases and J by 2 bases. Per the germline V gene, CDR1 is SNHLY and CDR2 is FYNNEI. The CDR3 is CASTSWGGKNTGELFF. The DNA for the CDR3 is TGTGCCAGCACCTCATGGGGGGGGAAAAACACCGGGGAGCTGTTTTTT.